This TCR beta chain originates from a study of shared clonotypes between healthy human individuals. Germline loops: CDR1 SNHLY, CDR2 FYNNEI. V shed 6 bases, J shed 8 bases, and the junction held 4 bases outside the gene matches. The CDR3 is 13 amino acids. The assay was immunoSEQ multiplex PCR, and TCRdb's table has in-frame clones only and misses some. The table has 2 million to 2.5 million clones, almost 96% seen once; the top ten hold roughly 0.13%. This TCR was sampled from a man younger than 30 in good health. Material for sequencing was naive CD4+ T cells sorted from blood. Described subset: CD45RA+ positively selected. The chain couples TRBV2 to TRBJ1-4, with 9 positions matching TRBD1. CDR3 DNA sequence: TGTGCCAGCAGCGGGACAGGGAGGGAAAAACTGTTTTTT. This gives the protein CASSGTGREKLFF.